These T cell receptor beta chains were read from a single sample in a study of blood T cell repertoires in COVID-19. Method: immunoSEQ multiplex PCR; TCRdb's copy keeps in-frame clones and lacks some. The profile covers about 260,000 clones, with around 87% appearing a single time and less than 2.5% taken by the ten largest. The sample consisted of PBMCs or T cells enriched from blood (not recorded which). The receptors here all came from a woman aged 18-30 years who had recovered from COVID-19. Both conserved end residues are part of each CDR3. The order of the fields is D gene, J gene, V gene, clone size, CDR3 protein, CDR3 DNA. D genes are given only for firm matches. Rows may omit the clone size; those that give it use once, few, many or a size class.

>-|TRBJ2-1|TRBV5-4|-
CASSSSTSSYNEQFF
TGTGCCAGCAGCTCCTCAACTAGCAGCTACAATGAGCAGTTCTTC
>-|TRBJ1-5|TRBV2|-
CASNKGTIDSNQPQHF
TGTGCCAGCAACAAGGGGACAATCGATAGCAATCAGCCCCAGCATTTT
>TRBD1|TRBJ1-2|TRBV30|-
CAGGQGYGYTF
TGTGCCGGGGGACAGGGATATGGCTACACCTTC
>-|TRBJ2-7|TRBV10-2|-
CASAGLPSEQYF
TGCGCCAGCGCCGGACTCCCGTCGGAGCAGTACTTC
>-|TRBJ2-1|TRBV9|-
CASSVDDYPINEQFF
TGTGCCAGCAGCGTAGATGACTACCCCATAAATGAGCAGTTCTTC
>TRBD2|TRBJ2-5|TRBV7-8|-
CASSLRTSGGRTQYF
TGTGCCAGCAGCTTAAGGACTAGCGGGGGACGGACCCAGTACTTC
>-|TRBJ1-6|TRBV7-9|-
CASSKVQGNSPLHF
TGTGCCAGCAGCAAAGTCCAGGGAAATTCACCCCTCCACTTT
>-|TRBJ1-4|TRBV5-8|-
CASSQGYGGQTNEKLFF
TGTGCCAGCAGCCAGGGGTACGGCGGCCAAACTAATGAAAAACTGTTTTTT
>TRBD1|TRBJ2-5|TRBV7-9|-
CASSLQRTGRQETQYF
TGTGCCAGCAGCTTACAGAGGACAGGAAGACAAGAGACCCAGTACTTC
>TRBD1|TRBJ1-5|TRBV6-5|once
CASSRQGWGQPQHF
TGTGCCAGCAGTAGACAGGGGTGGGGACAGCCCCAGCATTTT